The 22 T cell receptor beta chains below were found in one sample sequenced in a study of cytomegalovirus exposure and HLA in healthy donors. PCR primers comprised 60 Vbeta and 13 Jbeta primers. Sequencing was performed with immunoSEQ multiplex PCR; in TCRdb, only in-frame clones are kept and a portion is missing. The table for this sample gives about 200,000 clones. The sequenced sample consisted of PBMCs. The receptors derive from a man aged 25-40 years in good health and CMV-seronegative.

The V and J genes are TRBV25-1 and TRBJ2-3; 10 bases align to TRBD2. The CDR3 is 17 amino acids. J gave up 0 bases and V 5 bases, and 8 bases lay outside the gene matches. Looked up from germline, CDR1 is MGHDK and CDR2 is SYGVNS. The DNA of the CDR3 is TGTGCCAGCAGTACCTCCGGACTAGCGGTTAGCACAGATACGCAGTATTTT. This gives the protein CASSTSGLAVSTDTQYF.

The genes are TRBV7-9 and TRBJ2-5; 9 bases fit TRBD1. CDR1 and CDR2 from the germline V gene are SEHNR and FQNEAQ (reference sequence). V lost 6 bases, J lost 5 bases, and 10 bases stayed unmatched. The CDR3 has 15 residues. CDR3 residues: CASRTGQGMEETQYF. CDR3 nucleotide sequence: TGTGCCAGCAGAACGGGACAGGGAATGGAGGAGACCCAGTACTTC.

This chain uses TRBV5-4 with TRBJ2-7; 7 bases match TRBD1. The germline CDR1 and CDR2 sequences are SGHNT and YYREEE (reference sequence). This CDR3 region has 14 residues. V lost 4 bases, J lost 5 bases, and 9 bases stayed unmatched. CDR3 DNA: TGTGCCAGCAGCACCAGGACAGGTCGTGACGAGCAGTACTTC. It yields the protein CASSTRTGRDEQYF.

The rearrangement uses TRBV5-4 and TRBJ1-2; D is uncertain. The V end lost 0 bases, the J end lost 6 bases, and 12 bases lay between the germline ends. The germline gives CDR1 SGHNT, CDR2 YYREEE (reference sequence). This CDR3 has 14 residues. The CDR3 sequence: CASSLDSGNDGYTF. DNA for the CDR3: TGTGCCAGCAGCTTGGATTCCGGGAATGATGGCTACACCTTC.

The chain recombines TRBV4-1 with TRBJ2-7; 8 bases fit TRBD1. V dropped 4 bases and J dropped 0; count of bases not matched to a gene: 11. CDR1 and CDR2 (germline): MGHRA, YSYEKL. The CDR3 contains 17 residues. CDR3 in DNA: TGCGCCAGCAGCCGAGAACTGACAGGGGCAAGCTCCTACGAGCAGTACTTC. This translates into CASSRELTGASSYEQYF.

The V gene is TRBV7-9, the J gene TRBJ2-1, with 8 bases aligning to TRBD2. The CDR3 consists of 17 residues. V lost 1 base, J lost 8 bases, and 13 bases stayed unmatched. Germline CDR1 SEHNR, CDR2 FQNEAQ (reference sequence). The CDR3 nucleotides are TGTGCCAGCAGCTTAGTTGGCGGGAGGTTGGATCAGGATGAGCAGTTCTTC. Residues: CASSLVGGRLDQDEQFF.

The chain employs TRBV6-1 and TRBJ2-1; D unclear. The CDR3 runs 14 residues. From germline, CDR1 is MNHNS and CDR2 SASEGT. V dropped 8 bases and J dropped 0 bases, with 11 bases sitting between them. CDR3 sequence reads: CASRDLDSYNEQFF. CDR3 sequence (DNA): TGTGCCAGCCGAGACTTGGACTCCTACAATGAGCAGTTCTTC.

The chain recombines TRBV19 with TRBJ1-6; D is ambiguous. This CDR3 is built from 15 residues. Germline CDR1 reads LNHDA; CDR2 reads SQIVND (reference sequence). V was clipped by 3 bases and J by 6 bases, with 12 bases between them. The CDR3 is CASSIGQVGNSPLHF. The CDR3 bases are TGTGCCAGTAGTATTGGGCAGGTCGGTAATTCACCCCTCCACTTT.

V gene TRBV6-5 combines with J gene TRBJ2-5; D might be TRBD2 (5 bases). The DNA end is more similar to TRBJ2-7, so the J call may be wrong. Germline CDR1 MNHEY, CDR2 SVGAGI. The CDR3 runs to 15 residues. The CDR3 loop reads CASSYFLGSSYEQYF. The CDR3 coding sequence is TGTGCCAGCAGTTACTTTCTTGGGAGCTCCTACGAGCAGTACTTC.

The V gene is TRBV15, the J gene TRBJ2-5; D is perhaps TRBD2 (6 bases). This CDR3 region has 17 residues. The V gene lost 1 base and the J gene lost 3 bases, with 18 bases spanning the gap. In germline, CDR1 is LNHNV, CDR2 YYDKDF (reference sequence). The CDR3 reads CATSRVAANGGKETQYF. The CDR3, as DNA: TGTGCCACCAGCAGAGTCGCAGCCAACGGCGGGAAAGAGACCCAGTACTTC.

V and J are TRBV30 and TRBJ1-1, with 7 bases aligning to TRBD1. The CDR3 is made up of 13 amino acids. CDR1 is GTSNPN, CDR2 SVGIG, per germline (reference sequence). Trimming at V came to 5 bases and at J to 0 bases, leaving 3 bases not matched to a gene. CDR3 DNA: TGTGCCTGGGAACAGGGGATGAACACTGAAGCTTTCTTT. This translates into CAWEQGMNTEAFF.

The chain recombines TRBV9 with TRBJ2-2; 8 positions match TRBD1. CDR3 length equals 17 residues. Germline trimming cut 4 bases from V and 0 bases from J; bases unmatched to any gene: 8. Germline lookup yields CDR1 SGDLS and CDR2 YYNGEE. CDR3 protein: CASSPRGQGPNTGELFF. In DNA form, the CDR3 reads TGTGCCAGCAGCCCCCGTGGACAGGGTCCGAACACCGGGGAGCTGTTTTTT.

J is TRBJ1-2 and V is TRBV6-1; D might be TRBD1 (6 bases). This CDR3 comprises 13 residues. V lost 6 bases and J lost 2, with 10 bases in between. Germline V gives CDR1 MNHNS, CDR2 SASEGT. The CDR3 region is CASRDTGNYGYTF. The DNA for the CDR3 is TGTGCCAGCAGAGATACAGGGAACTATGGCTACACCTTC.

The V call is TRBV27, the J call TRBJ1-1, with D perhaps matching TRBD1 (5 bases). The CDR3 sequence is 14 residues long. The germline V gene encodes CDR1 MNHEY and CDR2 SMNVEV (reference sequence). Trimming cost V 0 bases and J 5 bases, with 10 bases left between them. The CDR3 reads CASSLSGRVTEAFF. The CDR3 DNA sequence: TGTGCCAGCAGTTTATCGGGCAGGGTGACTGAAGCTTTCTTT.

The chain carries TRBV6-5 and TRBJ1-2; no definite D call. There are 14 residues in the CDR3. Trimming stripped 0 bases from V and 0 bases from J, with 5 bases between. Germline CDR1 MNHEY, CDR2 SVGAGI. The CDR3 coding sequence is TGTGCCAGCAGTTACTCGGGCCCTAACTATGGCTACACCTTC. It yields the protein CASSYSGPNYGYTF.

This rearrangement joins TRBV6-1 to TRBJ1-5; 8 bases align to TRBD1. Trimming at V came to 5 bases and at J to 3 bases, leaving 3 bases not matched to a gene. The CDR3 is made up of 14 amino acids. Germline V CDR1 and CDR2: MNHNS, SASEGT. CDR3 bases: TGTGCCAGCAGTCGACAGGGGAACAATCAGCCCCAGCATTTT. Residues: CASSRQGNNQPQHF.

The V and J genes are TRBV11-3 and TRBJ1-5; 10 bases line up with TRBD1. The junction had 5 bases not matched to a gene; V was cut back by 2 bases and J by 1 base. Germline lookup yields CDR1 SGHNT and CDR2 YENEEA. This CDR3 has 17 residues. The CDR3 DNA sequence: TGTGCCAGCAGCTTAAGAGGGGGACAGGGGAGCAATCAGCCCCAGCATTTT. Translating gives CASSLRGGQGSNQPQHF.

The CDR3: CASSLVTGGPLYEQYF. Written as DNA, the CDR3 is TGTGCCAGCAGCTTAGTAACAGGGGGGCCTCTCTACGAGCAGTACTTC. The chain carries TRBV7-2 and TRBJ2-7; 8 bases match TRBD1. The CDR3 is 16 amino acids. The germline CDR1 and CDR2 sequences are SGHTA and FQGNSA. J was trimmed by 3 bases and V by 1 base; bases with no gene match: 8.

The chain couples TRBV27 to TRBJ2-3; 8 nucleotides agree with TRBD2. The CDR3 runs 17 residues. Trimming removed 0 bases from V and 7 bases from J; junction bases left unmatched: 12. Germline assignment: CDR1 MNHEY and CDR2 SMNVEV (reference sequence). CDR3 nucleotides: TGTGCCAGCAGTTTATCTGCGGGAGGCCCTACCGCGTATACGCAGTATTTT. It translates to CASSLSAGGPTAYTQYF.

The chain joins TRBV12-5 to TRBJ1-3; no clear D. The germline gives CDR1 LGHNT, CDR2 FRNRAP. The ends were cut back, 7 bases at V and 3 bases at J, with 7 bases in the middle. The CDR3 covers 12 residues. CDR3 region: CASAVDGNTIYF. The CDR3 DNA reads as TGTGCTAGTGCCGTAGATGGAAACACCATATATTTT.

The rearrangement links TRBV6-4 to TRBJ1-1; 9 bases line up with TRBD1. Germline CDR1 is MRHNA and CDR2 is SNTAGT. The junction had 18 bases not matched to a gene; V was cut back by 5 bases and J by 8 bases. This CDR3 has 17 residues. CDR3 protein: CASSIGNTGGAGSEAFF. Here the CDR3 DNA reads TGTGCCAGCAGTATCGGGAACACAGGGGGCGCAGGCTCAGAAGCTTTCTTT.

J is TRBJ2-1 and V is TRBV6-4; 12 nucleotides line up with TRBD2. Germline assignment: CDR1 MRHNA and CDR2 SNTAGT. V lost 4 bases and J lost 9; bases outside the gene matches: 4. The CDR3 contains 14 residues. CDR3 amino acids: CASSVTSGRSEQFF. The CDR3 bases are TGTGCCAGCAGTGTCACTAGCGGGAGGTCTGAGCAGTTCTTC.